This entry describes one TCR beta chain. Its specificity is not known. Separate from the roughly 730-subject first cohort, the roughly 120-subject validation cohort was the one that the donors belonged to. The germline CDR1 and CDR2 sequences are SNHLY and FYNNEI. The CDR3 is made up of 14 amino acids. V lost 5 bases and J lost 7; bases outside the gene matches: 6. This entry belongs to a study of cytomegalovirus exposure and HLA in healthy donors. Regarding the study as a whole: In vitro experiments confirmed that a few CMV-associated chains were specific for CMV antigens. Cytomegalovirus status was reportedly diagnosed by the classifier with high specificity and sensitivity. Rare sequences made up most TCRs, while some public TCRs were found in many donors.

Here immunoSEQ multiplex PCR was the method, and the copy in TCRdb shows in-frame clones only, minus some. This table holds 200,000 to 300,000 clones, approximately 87% found once. The sample consisted of PBMCs. This clonotype originated in a man aged 18 to 30 in good health and CMV-seronegative. The V and J genes are TRBV2 and TRBJ2-4, with 9 bases that match TRBD1. This CDR3 is CASSSGTGRNIQYF. The DNA for the CDR3 is TGTGCCAGCAGTTCCGGGACAGGGAGGAACATTCAGTACTTC.